The 21 T cell receptor beta chains reported below all come from one sample, sequenced in a study of T cell responses to AZD1222 COVID-19 vaccine. Some clones are missing from TCRdb's copy, which holds only in-frame ones; the method was immunoSEQ multiplex PCR. The sample carries 100,000 to 150,000 clones, 75% to 95% recorded once. The sample in question was peripheral blood, obtained on day 0 of AZD1222 vaccination. These receptors came from an adult in good health.

This clone was seen more than once but under ten times. This sequence joins TRBV12-2 and TRBJ1-5. TRBV12-2 is marked as a pseudogene. This CDR3 comprises 12 residues. CDR3 protein: CASRLAGQPQHF. In DNA form, the CDR3 reads TGTGCAAGTCGCTTAGCTGGGCAGCCCCAGCATTTT.

CDR3 DNA sequence: TGTGCCAGCAGCTCCCGACTCACCTCTGGGGCCAACGTCCTGACTTTC. It yields the protein CASSSRLTSGANVLTF. The chain carries TRBV3-1 (or the pseudogene TRBV3-2) and TRBJ2-6; D is undetermined. There are 16 residues in the CDR3. V was shortened by 5 bases and J by 0 bases, with 11 bases between the two germline ends. From germline, CDR1 is LGHDT and CDR2 YNNKEL (reference sequence).

The CDR3 region has the DNA TGTGCCAGTAATGATGGGCTAAACGACAATGAGCAGTTCTTC. Protein sequence: CASNDGLNDNEQFF. The rearrangement links TRBV19 to TRBJ2-1; D unclear. Looked up from germline, CDR1 is LNHDA and CDR2 is SQIVND (reference sequence). Trimming left V 7 bases short and J 5 bases short, with 15 bases between. The CDR3 extends over 14 amino acids. The full variable domain, in which reference TRBV19 and TRBJ2-1 provide the parts outside the CDR3, is DGGITQSPKYLFRKEGQNVTLSCEQNLNHDAMYWYRQDPGQGLRLIYYSQIVNDFQKGDIAEGYSVSREKKESFPLTVTSAQKNPTAFYLCASNDGLNDNEQFFGPGTRLTVL.

This chain links TRBV6-5 with TRBJ1-2; maybe TRBD1 (5 bases). Trimming pared 6 bases from V and 6 bases from J, leaving 17 bases between. The CDR3 totals 14 residues. CDR1 MNHEY and CDR2 SVGAGI come from the germline V gene. The CDR3 protein is CASSGTLYTNGYTF. The CDR3 DNA is TGTGCCAGCAGCGGGACGCTCTACACCAATGGCTACACCTTC.

The rearrangement joins TRBV30 to TRBJ2-7; a weak D match, TRBD1 (6 bases). The CDR3 runs 13 residues. Trimming cost V 5 bases and J 2 bases, with 13 bases left between them. Germline V gives CDR1 GTSNPN, CDR2 SVGIG (reference sequence). Here the CDR3 DNA reads TGTGCCTGGGAGGGGGACGACCCCTACGAGCAGTACTTC. Translated, it gives CAWEGDDPYEQYF.

This sequence joins TRBV5-1 and TRBJ1-6; 7 positions match TRBD1. Germline V gene lookup returns CDR1 SGHRS and CDR2 YFSETQ. The CDR3 totals 14 residues. V lost 6 bases to trimming and J lost 5 bases; unmatched junction nucleotides: 5. The CDR3: CASTPGQNNSPLHF. The CDR3 region has the DNA TGCGCCAGCACCCCGGGACAGAATAATTCACCCCTCCACTTT.

V and J are TRBV7-2 and TRBJ2-1, with 10 bases fitting TRBD1. Unmatched junction bases numbered 6, after V lost 5 bases and J lost 8 bases. The germline V gene encodes CDR1 SGHTA and CDR2 FQGNSA. This CDR3 region has 14 residues. The CDR3 here is CASSPGQGGYEQFF. The CDR3, as DNA: TGTGCCAGCAGCCCCGGACAGGGGGGGTATGAGCAGTTCTTC. The full variable domain, in which reference TRBV7-2 and TRBJ2-1 provide the parts outside the CDR3, is GAGVSQSPSNKVTEKGKDVELRCDPISGHTALYWYRQSLGQGLEFLIYFQGNSAPDKSGLPSDRFSAERTGGSVSTLTIQRTQQEDSAVYLCASSPGQGGYEQFFGPGTRLTVL.

J is TRBJ1-6 and V is TRBV5-5; D not resolved. Germline-derived CDR1 and CDR2 are SGHKS and YYEKEE (reference sequence). This CDR3 is 13 amino acids long. V was shortened by 0 bases and J by 8 bases, with 6 bases between the two germline ends. This CDR3 reads CASSLAADSPLHF. The DNA for the CDR3 is TGTGCCAGCAGCTTGGCCGCGGATTCACCCCTCCACTTT.

The V call is TRBV9, the J call TRBJ1-1; D gene ambiguous. Germline lookup yields CDR1 SGDLS and CDR2 YYNGEE. This CDR3 contains 13 residues. The V end lost 4 bases, the J end lost 2 bases, and 9 bases lay between the germline ends. CDR3 in DNA: TGTGCCAGCAGCTTATCGGTAAACACTGAAGCTTTCTTT. Its translation is CASSLSVNTEAFF. Full variable domain (missing parts from reference TRBV9 and TRBJ1-1): DSGVTQTPKHLITATGQRVTLRCSPRSGDLSVYWYQQSLDQGLQFLIQYYNGEERAKGNILERFSAQQFPDLHSELNLSSLELGDSALYFCASSLSVNTEAFFGQGTRLTVV.

The chain joins TRBV11-2 to TRBJ1-5; D is perhaps TRBD1 (6 bases). Germline V gene data show CDR1 as SGHAT and CDR2 as FQNNGV. The V end lost 1 base, the J end lost 6 bases, and 7 bases lay between the germline ends. The CDR3 is 13 amino acids. The CDR3 DNA follows: TGTGCCAGCAGCTTAGGGGGGGCTCAGCCCCAGCATTTT. It yields the protein CASSLGGAQPQHF.

The chain is built from TRBV28 and TRBJ2-7; 9 nucleotides line up with TRBD1. Trimming took 8 bases from V and 6 from J; bases not matched to a gene: 17. Germline V CDR1 and CDR2: MDHEN, SYDVKM. The CDR3 is 16 amino acids. CDR3: CASVQSRGQGRREQYF. In DNA, the CDR3 is TGTGCCAGCGTCCAGTCCCGGGGACAGGGTCGACGCGAGCAGTACTTC. The full variable domain, in which reference TRBV28 and TRBJ2-7 provide the parts outside the CDR3, is DVKVTQSSRYLVKRTGEKVFLECVQDMDHENMFWYRQDPGLGLRLIYFSYDVKMKEKGDIPEGYSVSREKKERFSLILESASTNQTSMYLCASVQSRGQGRREQYFGPGTRLTVT.

The rearrangement joins TRBV5-1 to TRBJ1-2; a possible D gene is TRBD1 (6 bases). The V and J ends lost 0 bases and 8 bases respectively, with 11 bases between them. The CDR3 is 13 residues long. Germline CDR1 is SGHRS and CDR2 is YFSETQ. The CDR3 DNA is TGCGCCAGCAGCTTGGTTGCAGGGGACGGCTACACCTTC. Its translation is CASSLVAGDGYTF.

The chain joins TRBV6-2 or TRBV6-3 to TRBJ1-2; 8 positions agree with TRBD1. The CDR3 is made up of 12 amino acids. V was clipped by 6 bases and J by 9 bases; unmatched bases: 6. In germline, CDR1 is MNHEY, CDR2 SVGEGT. CDR3: CASSQGAWSYTF. The CDR3 DNA sequence: TGTGCCAGCAGCCAGGGGGCTTGGAGCTACACCTTC.

The chain has TRBV5-3 and TRBJ2-7; possibly TRBD1 for D (6 bases). TRBV5-3 is annotated as an ORF whose role is uncertain. Deletions cut 4 bases from V and 3 bases from J, with 23 bases between. This CDR3 is 17 amino acids long. The chain's CDR3 is CARSPLMRTAFFYEQYF. The DNA for the CDR3 is TGTGCCAGAAGCCCCTTGATGAGGACAGCCTTTTTCTACGAGCAGTACTTC.

With respect to this clone: This specimen includes other DNA sequences encoding the same CDR3. The V gene is TRBV5-1, the J gene TRBJ2-2; 9 nucleotides agree with TRBD2. Germline CDR1 is SGHRS and CDR2 is YFSETQ. CDR3 length: 15 residues. V shed 0 bases, J shed 4 bases, and the junction held 1 base outside the gene matches. In nucleotides, the CDR3 is TGCGCCAGCAGCTTGGAGACTAGCGGCACCGGGGAGCTGTTTTTT. Its protein product is CASSLETSGTGELFF.

CDR3 sequence: CASSSSGPINYGYTF. The CDR3 coding sequence is TGCGCCAGCAGCTCCTCGGGTCCAATTAACTATGGCTACACCTTC. The chain recombines TRBV5-1 with TRBJ1-2; D remains ambiguous. The germline V and J ends were trimmed by 3 bases and 1 base, with 13 bases remaining between them. CDR1 SGHRS and CDR2 YFSETQ come from the germline V gene. The CDR3 has 15 amino acids.

The V call is TRBV18, the J call TRBJ2-5; TRBD1 matches 7 bases. Germline loops: CDR1 KGHSH, CDR2 LQKENI. After removal of 1 base from V and 5 bases from J, the junction contained 7 bases not matched to a gene. This CDR3 spans 15 amino acids. CDR3: CASSPHKGAGETQYF. DNA of the CDR3: TGTGCCAGCTCACCACACAAGGGGGCAGGCGAGACCCAGTACTTC.

This clone has just a few counts. The chain is built from TRBV15 and TRBJ2-7, with D possibly matching TRBD2 (6 bases). Germline loops: CDR1 LNHNV, CDR2 YYDKDF (reference sequence). Trimming pared 0 bases from V and 6 bases from J, leaving 12 bases between. This CDR3 has 14 residues. CDR3 in DNA: TGTGCCACCAGCAGAGATCGGCTAGCGCGCGAGCAGTACTTC. Protein sequence: CATSRDRLAREQYF.

The rearrangement joins TRBV6-2 or TRBV6-3 to TRBJ2-7, with 12 bases matching TRBD2. Trimming took 4 bases from V and 2 from J; bases not matched to a gene: 9. This CDR3 has 17 residues. Germline V gives CDR1 MNHEY, CDR2 SVGEGT. The CDR3 protein is CASSWGLAGPNPYEQYF. For the CDR3, the DNA is TGTGCCAGCAGTTGGGGACTAGCGGGCCCGAACCCCTACGAGCAGTACTTC.

The V gene is TRBV15, the J gene TRBJ1-4, with D possibly TRBD1 on 6 matching bases. CDR3 length equals 18 residues. Deletions cut 4 bases from V and 0 bases from J, with 18 bases between. Germline CDR1 and CDR2: LNHNV and YYDKDF (reference sequence). Written as DNA, the CDR3 is TGTGCCACCAGCAACGTCGGAAGGGGGATCGCAACTAATGAAAAACTGTTTTTT. It specifies CATSNVGRGIATNEKLFF.

This chain joins TRBV28 and TRBJ2-7, with unresolved D. V was trimmed by 2 bases and J by 8 bases, leaving 16 bases between them. The germline V gene has CDR1 MDHEN and CDR2 SYDVKM. The CDR3 runs to 14 residues. CDR3 sequence reads: CASSLGPPINQQYF. The CDR3 region has the DNA TGTGCCAGCAGTTTAGGGCCGCCAATAAATCAGCAGTACTTC.